This T cell receptor (beta chain) was obtained from a study of blood T cell repertoires in COVID-19. Across the whole study: Acute and convalescent COVID-19 samples came from the United States, Italy and Spain. PBMCs, B-cell-depleted T cells, or T cells were the source of the cDNA or gDNA that made up the material.

The repertoire was sequenced with immunoSEQ multiplex PCR; TCRdb's copy has only in-frame clones and lacks some. The table lists approximately 90,000 clones, 65% to 85% of them singletons. J was trimmed by 8 bases and V by 2 bases; bases with no gene match: 16. The germline gives CDR1 MDHEN, CDR2 SYDVKM. This CDR3 has 18 residues. J is TRBJ2-1 and V is TRBV28; 9 bases align to TRBD2. The sequenced material came from peripheral blood. The TCR sequence derives from a man in his 70s with COVID-19, enrolled during active disease. The CDR3 sequence: CASSLLRPGLASGDEQFF. The CDR3 nucleotides are TGTGCCAGCAGTTTACTTAGACCCGGACTAGCGAGCGGGGATGAGCAGTTCTTC. The full variable domain, rest sourced from reference TRBV28 and TRBJ2-1, is DVKVTQSSRYLVKRTGEKVFLECVQDMDHENMFWYRQDPGLGLRLIYFSYDVKMKEKGDIPEGYSVSREKKERFSLILESASTNQTSMYLCASSLLRPGLASGDEQFFGPGTRLTVL.